Presented here are 7 T cell receptor beta chains from one specimen sequenced in a study of early stage breast cancer tumors. Libraries were prepared by immunoSEQ multiplex PCR; TCRdb keeps only in-frame clonotypes and omits some of them. The top ten hold just under 3.5% of the sample, which has just over 50,000 clones, 78% seen once. Sample: blood. The receptors derive from a person aged 40-50 years with breast cancer.

The chain couples TRBV30 to TRBJ1-4; D unresolved. Trimming took 2 bases from V and 7 from J, leaving 11 bases between them. Germline CDR1 reads GTSNPN; CDR2 reads SVGIG (reference sequence). The CDR3 is 13 residues long. Here the CDR3 DNA reads TGTGCCTGGAGTTTGGTGATCGGTGAAAAACTGTTTTTT. It encodes CAWSLVIGEKLFF.

The sample holds a few counts of this clone. The chain is built from TRBV6-6 and TRBJ1-5; D remains unclear. The CDR3 runs to 16 residues. CDR1 and CDR2 from the germline V gene are MNHNY and SVGAGI (reference sequence). Trimming stripped 0 bases from V and 3 bases from J, with 12 bases between. The CDR3 DNA reads as TGTGCCAGCAGTTACTCGCGTGGCAGTTCCAATCAGCCCCAGCATTTT. It specifies CASSYSRGSSNQPQHF.

The genes are TRBV6-6 and TRBJ2-1; 10 bases align to TRBD2. Trimming removed 6 bases from V and 1 base from J; junction bases left unmatched: 3. CDR3 size: 15 residues. Germline-derived CDR1 and CDR2 are MNHNY and SVGAGI (reference sequence). CDR3 DNA: TGTGCCAGCAGGGCACTAGCGGGGTCCTACAATGAGCAGTTCTTC. Its translation is CASRALAGSYNEQFF.

This chain links TRBV15 with TRBJ1-2, with TRBD1 matching 7 bases. Germline CDR1 is LNHNV and CDR2 is YYDKDF (reference sequence). This CDR3 is built from 13 residues. V dropped 0 bases and J dropped 8; count of bases not matched to a gene: 3. CDR3 protein: CATSRDSGGGYTF. The DNA of the CDR3 is TGTGCCACCAGCAGAGATTCAGGGGGGGGCTACACCTTC. Drawing the rest from reference TRBV15 and TRBJ1-2, the complete variable domain is DAMVIQNPRYQVTQFGKPVTLSCSQTLNHNVMYWYQQKSSQAPKLLFHYYDKDFNNEADTPDNFQSRRPNTSFCFLDIRSPGLGDTAMYLCATSRDSGGGYTFGSGTRLTVV.

This chain connects TRBV19 to TRBJ2-1, with 7 bases matching TRBD1. The CDR3 covers 13 residues. The V and J ends lost 6 bases and 5 bases, in that order; junction bases with no gene match: 4. Germline values: CDR1 LNHDA, CDR2 SQIVND (reference sequence). In DNA, the CDR3 is TGTGCCAGTAGCCAGGGACAGAACAATGAGCAGTTCTTC. Its protein is CASSQGQNNEQFF.

The chain joins TRBV6-1 to TRBJ1-1; a weak D match, TRBD1 (5 bases). The CDR3 has 15 residues. Trimming stripped 4 bases from V and 0 bases from J, with 12 bases between. Germline-derived CDR1 and CDR2 are MNHNS and SASEGT. CDR3 residues: CASSGGTYLNTEAFF. CDR3 nucleotide sequence: TGTGCCAGCAGTGGGGGCACCTACTTGAACACTGAAGCTTTCTTT.

The J gene is TRBJ1-1, the V gene TRBV11-2; TRBD1 matches 8 bases. The CDR3 is 15 residues long. Trimming at V came to 4 bases and at J to 1 base, leaving 5 bases not matched to a gene. CDR1 and CDR2 (germline): SGHAT, FQNNGV. CDR3 DNA sequence: TGTGCCAGCAGCTATCGGACAGGGAGGAACACTGAAGCTTTCTTT. It specifies CASSYRTGRNTEAFF.